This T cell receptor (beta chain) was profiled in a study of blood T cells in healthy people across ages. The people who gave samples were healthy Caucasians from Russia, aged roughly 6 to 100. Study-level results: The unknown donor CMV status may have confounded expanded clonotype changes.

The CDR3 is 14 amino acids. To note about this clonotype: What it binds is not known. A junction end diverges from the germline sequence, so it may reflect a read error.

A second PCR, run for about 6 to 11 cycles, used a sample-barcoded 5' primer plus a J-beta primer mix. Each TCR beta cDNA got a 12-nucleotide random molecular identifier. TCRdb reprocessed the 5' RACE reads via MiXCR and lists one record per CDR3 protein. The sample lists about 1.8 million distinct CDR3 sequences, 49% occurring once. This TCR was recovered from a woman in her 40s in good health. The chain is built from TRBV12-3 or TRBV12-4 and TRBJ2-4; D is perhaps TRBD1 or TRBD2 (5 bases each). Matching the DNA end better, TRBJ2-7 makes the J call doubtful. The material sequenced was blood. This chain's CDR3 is CASRSGTSSDEQYF. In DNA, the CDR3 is TGTGCCAGCAGGTCCGGGACGAGCTCCGACGAGCAGTACTTC.